The clone carrying this TCR beta chain has at least ten counts. Its specificity is unknown. One entry per CDR3 protein, called by TCRdb with MiXCR from the multiplex PCR reads. The data contain fewer than 90,000 distinct CDR3 sequences, more than 25% of them seen just once; the ten biggest clones take up over 8%. This CDR3 has 13 amino acids. Germline CDR1 GTSNPN, CDR2 SVGIG (reference sequence). Germline trimming cut 0 bases from V and 5 bases from J; bases unmatched to any gene: 3. These data belong to a study of breast tumors, draining lymph nodes, adjacent tissues. General study findings and limits: Luminal-like breast cancer showed significantly higher tumor–nontumor repertoire similarity than basal-like. That most tumor T cells come from lymph nodes remained unproven.

Breast cancer patients provided tissue from their axillary draining lymph nodes. The chain uses TRBV30 and TRBJ1-2; 7 bases agree with TRBD1. Material for sequencing was axillary lymph node tissue. The receptor was isolated from a female donor with breast cancer. Some clones in this sample may be carry-over from other donors' samples. The CDR3 bases are TGTGCCTGGAGTGTAGACAGGGCATATGGCTACACCTTC. It translates to CAWSVDRAYGYTF.